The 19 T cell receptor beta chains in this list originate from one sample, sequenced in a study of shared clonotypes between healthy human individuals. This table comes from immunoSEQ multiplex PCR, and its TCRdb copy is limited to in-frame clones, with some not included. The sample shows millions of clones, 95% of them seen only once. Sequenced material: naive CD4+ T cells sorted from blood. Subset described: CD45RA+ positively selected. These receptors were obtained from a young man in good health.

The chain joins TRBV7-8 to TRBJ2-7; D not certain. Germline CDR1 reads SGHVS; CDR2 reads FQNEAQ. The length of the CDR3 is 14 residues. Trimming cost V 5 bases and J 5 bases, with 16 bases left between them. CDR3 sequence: CASSPTATPHEQYF. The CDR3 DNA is TGTGCCAGCAGCCCCACAGCTACCCCCCACGAGCAGTACTTC.

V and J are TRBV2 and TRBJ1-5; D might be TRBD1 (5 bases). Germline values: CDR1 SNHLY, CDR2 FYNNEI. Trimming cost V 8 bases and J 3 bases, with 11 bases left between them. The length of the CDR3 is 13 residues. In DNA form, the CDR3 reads TGTGCCAGCGGAATACAGGACAATCAGCCCCAGCATTTT. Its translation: CASGIQDNQPQHF.

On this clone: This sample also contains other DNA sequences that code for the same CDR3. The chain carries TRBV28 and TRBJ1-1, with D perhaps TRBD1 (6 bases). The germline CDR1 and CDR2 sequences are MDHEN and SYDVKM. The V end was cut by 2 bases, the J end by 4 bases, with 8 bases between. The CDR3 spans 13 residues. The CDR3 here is CASSLGGGTEAFF. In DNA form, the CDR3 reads TGTGCCAGCAGTTTAGGAGGGGGCACTGAAGCTTTCTTT.

CDR3 sequence (DNA): TGTGCTAGTGGTTTGTATTCGGGAGGGACAGGGGGCAGCACAGATACGCAGTATTTT. It is translated as CASGLYSGGTGGSTDTQYF. The gene calls are TRBV12-5 and TRBJ2-3, with 12 bases that match TRBD1. Germline V gene data show CDR1 as LGHNT and CDR2 as FRNRAP. The CDR3 has 19 residues. Trimming removed 2 bases from V and 0 bases from J; junction bases left unmatched: 9.

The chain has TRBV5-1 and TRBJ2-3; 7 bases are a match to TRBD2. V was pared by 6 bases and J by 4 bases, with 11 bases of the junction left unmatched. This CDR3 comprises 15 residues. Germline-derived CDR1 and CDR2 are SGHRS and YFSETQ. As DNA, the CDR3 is TGCGCCAGCAACCCCTCGGGGGGTAGTGCAGATACGCAGTATTTT. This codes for CASNPSGGSADTQYF.

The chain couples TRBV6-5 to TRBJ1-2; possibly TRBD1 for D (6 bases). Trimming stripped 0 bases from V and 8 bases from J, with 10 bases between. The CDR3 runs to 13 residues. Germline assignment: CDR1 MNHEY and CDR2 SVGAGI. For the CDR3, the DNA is TGTGCCAGCAGTTACTCGACAGGATCCGGCTACACCTTC. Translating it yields CASSYSTGSGYTF.

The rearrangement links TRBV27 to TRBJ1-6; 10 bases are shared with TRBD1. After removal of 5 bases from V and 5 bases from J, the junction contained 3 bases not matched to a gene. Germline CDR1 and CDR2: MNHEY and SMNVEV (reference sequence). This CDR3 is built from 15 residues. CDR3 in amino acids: CASSRQGANNSPLHF. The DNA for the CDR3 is TGTGCCAGCAGTAGACAGGGGGCCAATAATTCACCCCTCCACTTT.

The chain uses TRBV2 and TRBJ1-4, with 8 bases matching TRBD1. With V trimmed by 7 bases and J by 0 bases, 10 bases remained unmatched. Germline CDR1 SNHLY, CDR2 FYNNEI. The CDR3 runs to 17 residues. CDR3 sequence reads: CASKTDRALPTNEKLFF. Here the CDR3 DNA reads TGTGCCAGCAAAACGGACAGGGCCCTACCAACTAATGAAAAACTGTTTTTT.

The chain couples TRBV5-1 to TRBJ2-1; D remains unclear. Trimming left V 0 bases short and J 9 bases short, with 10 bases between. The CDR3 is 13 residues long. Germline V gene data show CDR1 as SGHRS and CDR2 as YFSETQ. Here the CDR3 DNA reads TGCGCCAGCAGCTTGGCGATACAAGGTGAGCAGTTCTTC. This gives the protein CASSLAIQGEQFF. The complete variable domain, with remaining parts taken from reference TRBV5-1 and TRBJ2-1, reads KAGVTQTPRYLIKTRGQQVTLSCSPISGHRSVSWYQQTPGQGLQFLFEYFSETQRNKGNFPGRFSGRQFSNSRSEMNVSTLELGDSALYLCASSLAIQGEQFFGPGTRLTVL.

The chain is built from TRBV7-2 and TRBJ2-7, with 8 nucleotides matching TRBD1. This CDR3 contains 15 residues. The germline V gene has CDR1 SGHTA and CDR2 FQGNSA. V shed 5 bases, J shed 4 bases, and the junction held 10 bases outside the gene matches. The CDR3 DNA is TGTGCCAGCAGCCCCGGACAGGGTACGGGATACGAGCAGTACTTC. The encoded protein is CASSPGQGTGYEQYF.

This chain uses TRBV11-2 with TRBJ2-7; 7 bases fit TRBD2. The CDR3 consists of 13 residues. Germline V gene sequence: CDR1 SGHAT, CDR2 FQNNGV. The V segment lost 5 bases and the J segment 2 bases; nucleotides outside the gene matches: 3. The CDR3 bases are TGTGCCAGCAGCGGGGGGGGAACCTACGAGCAGTACTTC. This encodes CASSGGGTYEQYF.

The CDR3 coding sequence is TGCGCCAGCAGCTTGTTGGTGGGAGCAACTAATGAAAAACTGTTTTTT. Translating gives CASSLLVGATNEKLFF. V and J are TRBV5-1 and TRBJ1-4; D remains unclear. CDR3 length: 16 residues. CDR1 and CDR2 (germline): SGHRS, YFSETQ. The V and J ends lost 1 base and 0 bases respectively, with 10 bases between them. Using reference TRBV5-1 and TRBJ1-4 for the parts outside the CDR3, the full variable domain is KAGVTQTPRYLIKTRGQQVTLSCSPISGHRSVSWYQQTPGQGLQFLFEYFSETQRNKGNFPGRFSGRQFSNSRSEMNVSTLELGDSALYLCASSLLVGATNEKLFFGSGTQLSVL.

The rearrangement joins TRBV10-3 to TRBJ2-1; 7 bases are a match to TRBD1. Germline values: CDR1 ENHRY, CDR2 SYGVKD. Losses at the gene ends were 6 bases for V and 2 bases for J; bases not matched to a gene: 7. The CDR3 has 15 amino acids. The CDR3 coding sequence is TGTGCCATCAGAGACACCGGGACAGCCTACAATGAGCAGTTCTTC. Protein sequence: CAIRDTGTAYNEQFF.

CDR3 sequence reads: CASSLAASGSPYNEQFF. For the CDR3, the DNA is TGTGCCAGCAGCTTGGCGGCTAGCGGGAGCCCCTACAATGAGCAGTTCTTC. This chain links TRBV5-6 with TRBJ2-1, with 10 bases fitting TRBD2. With 0 bases clipped from V and 2 bases from J, the junction kept 5 bases outside the gene matches. This CDR3 region has 17 residues. Germline V lookup: CDR1 SGHDT, CDR2 YYEEEE.

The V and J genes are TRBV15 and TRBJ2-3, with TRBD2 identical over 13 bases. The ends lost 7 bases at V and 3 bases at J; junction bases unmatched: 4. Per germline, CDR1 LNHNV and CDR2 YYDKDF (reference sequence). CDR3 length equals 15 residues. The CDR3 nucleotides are TGTGCCACCATCGGGACTAGCGGGAAGACAGATACGCAGTATTTT. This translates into CATIGTSGKTDTQYF.

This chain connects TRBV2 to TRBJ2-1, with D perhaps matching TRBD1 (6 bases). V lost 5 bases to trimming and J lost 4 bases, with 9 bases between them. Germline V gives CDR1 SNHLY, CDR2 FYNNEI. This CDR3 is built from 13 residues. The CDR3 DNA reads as TGTGCCAGCAGTCGGGACATATACAATGAGCAGTTCTTC. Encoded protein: CASSRDIYNEQFF.

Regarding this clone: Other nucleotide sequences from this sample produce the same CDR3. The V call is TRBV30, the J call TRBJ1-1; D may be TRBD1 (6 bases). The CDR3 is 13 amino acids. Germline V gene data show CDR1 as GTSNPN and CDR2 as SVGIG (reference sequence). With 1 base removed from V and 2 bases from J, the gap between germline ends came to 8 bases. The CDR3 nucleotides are TGTGCCTGGAGTGGACAGGTAAACACTGAAGCTTTCTTT. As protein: CAWSGQVNTEAFF.

The CDR3 reads CASGIMDTQYF. The CDR3 coding sequence is TGTGCCAGTGGAATTATGGATACGCAGTATTTT. The V call is TRBV19, the J call TRBJ2-3; D ambiguous. Trimming shortened V by 8 bases and J by 6 bases, and 9 bases separated the two germline ends. The CDR3 sequence is 11 residues long. The germline V gene has CDR1 LNHDA and CDR2 SQIVND (reference sequence).

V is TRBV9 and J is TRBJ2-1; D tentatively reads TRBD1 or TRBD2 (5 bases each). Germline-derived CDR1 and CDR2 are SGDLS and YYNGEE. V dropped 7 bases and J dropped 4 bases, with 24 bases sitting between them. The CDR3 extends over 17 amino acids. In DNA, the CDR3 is TGTGCCAGCTCGAAGACTTCCGGGGCTAGCAGGTACAATGAGCAGTTCTTC. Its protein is CASSKTSGASRYNEQFF.